This T cell receptor beta chain is drawn from a study of cytomegalovirus exposure and HLA in healthy donors. Study results and limitations: A few V segments could not be told apart, such as TRBV6-2 and TRBV6-3, and were left out. Researchers reported that three CMV-associated chains were confirmed in vitro as CMV antigen-specific. Earlier analysis found most TCR beta V segments productive about 87% or about 30% of the time.

Donors were nominally healthy when sampled, though unrecorded immune exposures were likely. The primer mix had 60 Vbeta and 13 Jbeta primers. Profiled with immunoSEQ multiplex PCR; TCRdb holds only in-frame clones, not every one. The listing records about 48,000 clones. As concerns this clone: Its antigen is unknown.

This CDR3 spans 15 amino acids. Germline assignment: CDR1 LGHNA and CDR2 YSLEER. V was shortened by 4 bases and J by 1 base, with 13 bases between the two germline ends. Sequencing was performed on PBMCs. This TCR was recovered from a male donor in good health and CMV-seropositive. V and J are TRBV4-3 and TRBJ2-5, with D perhaps matching TRBD2 (5 bases). CDR3 in amino acids: CASSLDRSGQETQYF. In DNA, the CDR3 is TGCGCCAGCAGCCTGGACCGCAGCGGCCAAGAGACCCAGTACTTC.